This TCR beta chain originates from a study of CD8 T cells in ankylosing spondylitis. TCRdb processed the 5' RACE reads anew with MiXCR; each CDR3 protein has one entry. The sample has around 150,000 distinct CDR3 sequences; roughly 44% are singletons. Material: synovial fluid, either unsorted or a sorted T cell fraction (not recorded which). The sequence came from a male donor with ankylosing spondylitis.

The CDR3 protein is CASSFRHSSEAFF. The CDR3 DNA reads TGTGCCAGCAGCTTCCGACACTCCAGTGAAGCTTTCTTT. The chain combines TRBV7-9 with TRBJ1-1, with D unresolved. The CDR3 spans 13 residues. Deletions cut 3 bases from V and 7 bases from J, with 12 bases between. Per the germline V gene, CDR1 is SEHNR and CDR2 is FQNEAQ (reference sequence).